This TCR beta chain was obtained from a study of early T cells in non-severe SARS-CoV-2 infection. In its sample, this clonotype was seen many times. V shed 5 bases, J shed 5 bases, and the junction held 11 bases outside the gene matches. Germline CDR1 and CDR2: SEHNR and FQNEAQ (reference sequence). The CDR3 consists of 16 residues. The TCR library protocol was used to attach unique molecular identifiers. These identifiers were attached to individual cDNA molecules. One entry per CDR3 protein results from TCRdb running MiXCR on the 5' RACE reads. Among more than 55,000 distinct CDR3 sequences, around 6.5% were seen once, and the ten largest hold 3% to 3.5%.

This sequence joins TRBV7-9 and TRBJ2-3, with 9 bases that match TRBD2. The sequencing used whole blood, collected at baseline. This receptor was taken from an adult who was a healthcare worker with PCR-confirmed SARS-CoV-2 infection or an uninfected control (not recorded which). For the CDR3, the DNA is TGTGCCAGCAGCCCGAAACGGCGGGAGGGGAGAGATACGCAGTATTTT. As protein: CASSPKRREGRDTQYF.